Here is one T cell receptor beta chain with its context. Its antigen is not identified. Germline values: CDR1 SGDLS, CDR2 YYNGEE. Trimming left V 0 bases short and J 5 bases short, with 9 bases between. The CDR3 sequence is 14 residues long. These data belong to a study of T cell responses to AZD1222 COVID-19 vaccine. Study-level points and caveats: After the peak T cell response, and only then, were repertoires sampled. CD4 TCRs covered the whole spike, strongest at regions 160-218 and 743-854.

Profiled with immunoSEQ multiplex PCR; TCRdb holds only in-frame clones, not every one. The sample consists of around 140,000 clones, roughly nine tenths of them appearing once. This receptor was identified in an adult who received the AZD1222 COVID-19 vaccine. This material consisted of peripheral blood, taken 28 days after the second AZD1222 dose. The chain employs TRBV9 and TRBJ2-1; D is possibly TRBD2 (5 bases). The CDR3 nucleotides are TGTGCCAGCAGCGTAGAGTTAGCGAACAATGAGCAGTTCTTC. As protein: CASSVELANNEQFF.